This T cell receptor (beta chain) is from a study of blood T cell repertoires in COVID-19. Study-level background: Donors in the United States, Italy and Spain gave samples during acute or convalescent COVID-19.

Enrolled through a virtual design, the participants were between roughly 18 and 89 years of age and came from approximately 25 US areas. Participant-reported clinical history was the basis for cohort assignment. Methods used by the authors: Amplifying reference gene primers gave estimates of nucleated cell counts. Data came from immunoSEQ multiplex PCR; TCRdb stores just in-frame clones and leaves some out. From that table come the V and J calls and clone size; the DNA was used to work out D and trimming. Of about 220,000 clones listed, roughly 85% are singletons. The CDR3 is 15 residues long. Trimming at V came to 3 bases and at J to 6 bases, leaving 12 bases not matched to a gene. CDR1 and CDR2 from the germline V gene are DFQATT and SNEGSKA (reference sequence).

The chain joins TRBV20-1 to TRBJ1-2, with 8 nucleotides matching TRBD1. The sequencing input was PBMCs or T cells enriched from blood (not recorded which). The source of this sequence is a woman in her forties or fifties who had been exposed to COVID-19. For the CDR3, the DNA is TGCAGTGCTAGTGCCCGGACAGGGCGATTCAATGGCTACACCTTC. This codes for CSASARTGRFNGYTF.